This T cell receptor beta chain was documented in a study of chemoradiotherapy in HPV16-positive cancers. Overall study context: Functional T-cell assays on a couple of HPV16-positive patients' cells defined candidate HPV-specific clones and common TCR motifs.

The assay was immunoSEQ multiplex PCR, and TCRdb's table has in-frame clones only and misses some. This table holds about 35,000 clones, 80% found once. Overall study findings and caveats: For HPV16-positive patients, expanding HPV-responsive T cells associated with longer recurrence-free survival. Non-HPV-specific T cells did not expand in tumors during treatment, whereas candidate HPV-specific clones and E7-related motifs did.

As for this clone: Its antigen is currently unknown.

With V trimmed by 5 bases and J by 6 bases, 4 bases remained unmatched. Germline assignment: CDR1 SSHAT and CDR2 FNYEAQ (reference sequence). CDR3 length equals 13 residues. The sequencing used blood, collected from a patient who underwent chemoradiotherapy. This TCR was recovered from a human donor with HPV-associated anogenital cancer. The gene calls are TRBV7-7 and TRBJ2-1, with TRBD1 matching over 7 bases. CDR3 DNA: TGTGCCAGCAGCCGGACAGGAGGCAATGAGCAGTTCTTC. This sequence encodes CASSRTGGNEQFF.